These 13 T cell receptor beta chains were all obtained from the same sample, sequenced in a study of shared clonotypes between healthy human individuals. Clones were sequenced by immunoSEQ multiplex PCR, and TCRdb holds only the in-frame ones, with some missing. The table lists over a million clones, approximately 70% of them singletons. The sequencing sample was made of memory CD4+ T cells sorted from blood. The subset denotes: CD45RA-negative fraction. The receptors come from a man between 18 and 29 years old in good health.

This clone was recorded once. The chain combines TRBV18 with TRBJ2-7; 9 nucleotides align to TRBD2. The J segment lost 3 bases and the V segment lost 6 bases, leaving 6 bases of the junction unmatched. The CDR3 totals 14 residues. Germline CDR1 and CDR2: KGHSH and LQKENI. CDR3 amino acids: CASSPSGGNYEQYF. CDR3 in DNA: TGTGCCAGCTCCCCGAGCGGGGGGAACTACGAGCAGTACTTC.

A single count supports this clone. V gene TRBV4-1 combines with J gene TRBJ2-7; 8 nucleotides match TRBD2. V shed 1 base, J shed 2 bases, and the junction held 1 base outside the gene matches. The V gene's germline CDR1 is MGHRA and CDR2 YSYEKL. There are 14 residues in the CDR3. CDR3 in amino acids: CASSQVAGTYEQYF. The CDR3 DNA follows: TGCGCCAGCAGCCAAGTAGCGGGAACCTACGAGCAGTACTTC.

Ten or more counts support this clone. The chain is built from TRBV6-1 and TRBJ1-5, with D perhaps matching TRBD1 (5 bases). CDR1 is MNHNS and CDR2 is SASEGT in the germline V gene. This CDR3 spans 16 amino acids. Trimming left V 2 bases short and J 6 bases short, with 17 bases between. The chain's CDR3 is CASSEWGRAGVQPQHF. The CDR3 DNA follows: TGTGCCAGCAGTGAATGGGGCAGGGCGGGGGTTCAGCCCCAGCATTTT.

The rearrangement uses TRBV7-2 and TRBJ2-5, with a tentative D call TRBD2 (5 bases). In germline, CDR1 is SGHTA, CDR2 FQGNSA. V was shortened by 5 bases and J by 4 bases, with 14 bases between the two germline ends. There are 14 residues in the CDR3. The CDR3 DNA reads TGTGCCAGCAGCCGGGCCCTCCGGGGAGAGACCCAGTACTTC. Translated: CASSRALRGETQYF.

The V call is TRBV9, the J call TRBJ2-1; TRBD2 agrees at 8 bases. There are 19 residues in the CDR3. From germline, CDR1 is SGDLS and CDR2 YYNGEE. The J segment lost 0 bases and the V segment lost 0 bases, leaving 11 bases of the junction unmatched. The CDR3 sequence is CASSVDPRLASSSYNEQFF. The DNA for the CDR3 is TGTGCCAGCAGCGTAGACCCCAGACTAGCGTCGAGCTCCTACAATGAGCAGTTCTTC.

As regards this clone: At the DNA level, this CDR3 is encoded by other sequences in the same sample as well. V usage is TRBV18 and J usage is TRBJ2-7; D is undetermined. Germline V CDR1 and CDR2: KGHSH, LQKENI. The CDR3 is made up of 14 amino acids. Trimming took off 2 bases at V and 3 bases at J, with 11 bases between the two ends. CDR3 amino acids: CASSPGVSSYEQYF. In DNA form, the CDR3 reads TGTGCCAGCTCACCAGGGGTTAGCAGCTACGAGCAGTACTTC.

This clone was seen a few times. The CDR3 protein is CASSLGLAGSTGELFF. Written as DNA, the CDR3 is TGTGCCAGCTCGCTCGGACTAGCGGGTTCGACCGGGGAGCTGTTTTTT. The chain recombines TRBV18 with TRBJ2-2; 11 bases fit TRBD2. The V segment lost 6 bases and the J segment 5 bases; nucleotides outside the gene matches: 8. The CDR3 sequence is 16 residues long. Germline CDR1 and CDR2: KGHSH and LQKENI. Filled out from reference TRBV18 and TRBJ2-2, the complete variable domain reads NAGVMQNPRHLVRRRGQEARLRCSPMKGHSHVYWYRQLPEEGLKFMVYLQKENIIDESGMPKERFSAEFPKEGPSILRIQQVVRGDSAAYFCASSLGLAGSTGELFFGEGSRLTVL.

The chain carries TRBV2 and TRBJ2-2; no reliable D call. Germline CDR1 and CDR2: SNHLY and FYNNEI. CDR3 size: 14 residues. The V gene lost 10 bases and the J gene lost 0 bases, with 12 bases spanning the gap. The CDR3 loop reads CATRADANTGELFF. The CDR3, as DNA: TGTGCCACTCGCGCCGATGCGAACACCGGGGAGCTGTTTTTT.

The chain couples TRBV9 to TRBJ2-2; TRBD2 is a possible D gene (6 bases). CDR1 is SGDLS, CDR2 YYNGEE, per germline. Trimming pared 0 bases from V and 1 base from J, leaving 10 bases between. The CDR3 has 16 amino acids. The CDR3 spells CASSVEERVNTGELFF. CDR3 in DNA: TGTGCCAGCAGCGTAGAGGAGCGGGTGAACACCGGGGAGCTGTTTTTT. The entire variable domain, with the rest obtained from reference TRBV9 and TRBJ2-2, is as follows: DSGVTQTPKHLITATGQRVTLRCSPRSGDLSVYWYQQSLDQGLQFLIQYYNGEERAKGNILERFSAQQFPDLHSELNLSSLELGDSALYFCASSVEERVNTGELFFGEGSRLTVL.

A remark on this clone: One base separates it from a far larger clone, so it is likely a read error. The J gene is TRBJ2-7, the V gene TRBV6-5; 8 bases line up with TRBD2. CDR3 length: 15 residues. Germline CDR1 is MNHEY and CDR2 is SVGAGI. V gave up 5 bases and J gave up 4 bases; unmatched junction bases: 10. Here the CDR3 DNA reads TGTGCCAGCAGTGCCGGACCGGGACTAGGGTACGAGCAGTACTTC. Residues: CASSAGPGLGYEQYF.

The chain combines TRBV5-1 with TRBJ2-7; the D call may be TRBD1 or TRBD2 (6 bases each). CDR1 is SGHRS and CDR2 is YFSETQ in the germline V gene. The CDR3 has 16 amino acids. Trimming removed 0 bases at V and 3 bases at J, with 16 bases between. The CDR3 loop reads CASSLEGGSLFYEQYF. CDR3 DNA sequence: TGCGCCAGCAGCTTGGAAGGGGGGTCCTTGTTCTACGAGCAGTACTTC.

This chain connects TRBV6-5 to TRBJ2-6; D is undetermined. This CDR3 region has 15 residues. Germline CDR1 reads MNHEY; CDR2 reads SVGAGI. Deletions cut 4 bases from V and 0 bases from J, with 7 bases between. The CDR3 region has the DNA TGTGCCAGCAGTTTCGATAACTCTGGGGCCAACGTCCTGACTTTC. This codes for CASSFDNSGANVLTF.

This chain uses TRBV19 with TRBJ2-3; D is undetermined. Germline V gene lookup returns CDR1 LNHDA and CDR2 SQIVND (reference sequence). Trimming stripped 5 bases from V and 4 bases from J, with 4 bases between. CDR3 length equals 11 residues. The CDR3 loop is CASSDADTQYF. The CDR3 region has the DNA TGTGCCAGTAGTGACGCAGATACGCAGTATTTT.